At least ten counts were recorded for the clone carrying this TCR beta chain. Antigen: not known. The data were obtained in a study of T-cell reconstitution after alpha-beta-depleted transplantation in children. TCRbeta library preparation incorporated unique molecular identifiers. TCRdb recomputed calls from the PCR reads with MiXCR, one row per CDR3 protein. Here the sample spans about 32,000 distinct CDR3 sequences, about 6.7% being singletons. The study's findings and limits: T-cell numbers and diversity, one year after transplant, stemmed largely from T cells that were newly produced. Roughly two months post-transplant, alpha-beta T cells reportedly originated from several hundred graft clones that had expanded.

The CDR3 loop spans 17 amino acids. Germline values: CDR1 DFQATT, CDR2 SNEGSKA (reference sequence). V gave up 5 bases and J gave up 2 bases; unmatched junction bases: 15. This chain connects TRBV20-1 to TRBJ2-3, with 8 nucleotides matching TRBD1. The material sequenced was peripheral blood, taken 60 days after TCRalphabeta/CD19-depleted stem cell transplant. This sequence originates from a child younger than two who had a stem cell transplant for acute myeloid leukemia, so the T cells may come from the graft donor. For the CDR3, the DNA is TGCAGTGCTCCCCCCCGGCCCCGACAGGGGCCCACAGATACGCAGTATTTT. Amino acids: CSAPPRPRQGPTDTQYF.